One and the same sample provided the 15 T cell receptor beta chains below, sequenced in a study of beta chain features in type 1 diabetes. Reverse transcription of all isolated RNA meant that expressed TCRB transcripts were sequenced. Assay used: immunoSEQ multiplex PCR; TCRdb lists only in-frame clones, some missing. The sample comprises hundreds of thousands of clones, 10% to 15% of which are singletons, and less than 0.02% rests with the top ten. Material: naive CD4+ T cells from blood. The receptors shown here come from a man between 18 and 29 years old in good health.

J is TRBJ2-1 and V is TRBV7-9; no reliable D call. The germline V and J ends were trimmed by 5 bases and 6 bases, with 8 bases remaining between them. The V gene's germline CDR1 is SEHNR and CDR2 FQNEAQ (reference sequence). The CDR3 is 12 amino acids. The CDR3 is CASSRSGNEQFF. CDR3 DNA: TGTGCCAGCAGCCGTAGTGGCAATGAGCAGTTCTTC.

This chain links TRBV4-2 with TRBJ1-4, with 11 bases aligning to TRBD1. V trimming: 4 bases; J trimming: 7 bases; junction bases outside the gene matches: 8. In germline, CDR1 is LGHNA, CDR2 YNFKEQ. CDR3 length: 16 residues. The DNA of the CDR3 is TGTGCCAGCAGCCCATTGGGGACAGGGGGAAGTGAAAAACTGTTTTTT. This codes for CASSPLGTGGSEKLFF.

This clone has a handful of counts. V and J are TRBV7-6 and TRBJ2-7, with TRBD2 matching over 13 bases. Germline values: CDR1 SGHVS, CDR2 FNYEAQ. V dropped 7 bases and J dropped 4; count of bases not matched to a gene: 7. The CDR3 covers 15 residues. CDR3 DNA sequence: TGTGCCAGCACACCCGGGACTAGCGGGACGTACGAGCAGTACTTC. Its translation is CASTPGTSGTYEQYF.

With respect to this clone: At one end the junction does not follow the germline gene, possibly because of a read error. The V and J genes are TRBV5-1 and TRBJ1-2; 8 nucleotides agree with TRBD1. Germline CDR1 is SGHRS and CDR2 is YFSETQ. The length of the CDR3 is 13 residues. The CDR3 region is CATSVTGGYGYTF. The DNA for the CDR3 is TGCGCCACCAGCGTTACAGGGGGCTATGGCTACACCTTC.

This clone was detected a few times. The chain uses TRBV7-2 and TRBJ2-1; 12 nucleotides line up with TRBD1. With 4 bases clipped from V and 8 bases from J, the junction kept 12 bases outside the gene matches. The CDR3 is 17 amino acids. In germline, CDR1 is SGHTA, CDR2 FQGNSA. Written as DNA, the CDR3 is TGTGCCAGCAGCTCTACCCGAAAGGGGACAGGGGGCGATGAGCAGTTCTTC. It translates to CASSSTRKGTGGDEQFF.

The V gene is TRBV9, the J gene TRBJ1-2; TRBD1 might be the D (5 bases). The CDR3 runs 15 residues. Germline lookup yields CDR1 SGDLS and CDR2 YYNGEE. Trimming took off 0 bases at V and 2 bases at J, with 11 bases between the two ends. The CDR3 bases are TGTGCCAGCAGCGTAGCTGCACAGGCGAACTATGGCTACACCTTC. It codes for CASSVAAQANYGYTF.

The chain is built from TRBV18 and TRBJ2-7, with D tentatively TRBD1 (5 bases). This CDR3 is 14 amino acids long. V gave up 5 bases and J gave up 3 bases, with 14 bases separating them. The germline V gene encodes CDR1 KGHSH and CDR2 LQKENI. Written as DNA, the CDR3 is TGTGCCAGCTCATCCCAGGGTGGAGTCTACGAGCAGTACTTC. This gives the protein CASSSQGGVYEQYF. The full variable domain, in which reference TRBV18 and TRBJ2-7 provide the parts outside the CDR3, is NAGVMQNPRHLVRRRGQEARLRCSPMKGHSHVYWYRQLPEEGLKFMVYLQKENIIDESGMPKERFSAEFPKEGPSILRIQQVVRGDSAAYFCASSSQGGVYEQYFGPGTRLTVT.

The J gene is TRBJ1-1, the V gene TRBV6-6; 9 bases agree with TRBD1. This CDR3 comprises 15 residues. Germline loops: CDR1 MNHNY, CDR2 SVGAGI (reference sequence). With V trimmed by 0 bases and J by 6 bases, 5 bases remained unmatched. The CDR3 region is CASSYSGQGNAEAFF. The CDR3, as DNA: TGTGCCAGCAGTTACTCGGGACAGGGTAACGCTGAAGCTTTCTTT.

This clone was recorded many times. In DNA, the CDR3 is TGTGCCACCAGCAGGGACTTCCAGACCCAGTACTTC. Translated: CATSRDFQTQYF. The chain is built from TRBV15 and TRBJ2-5; TRBD2 might be the D (5 bases). The V end lost 3 bases, the J end lost 6 bases, and 8 bases lay between the germline ends. The CDR3 runs to 12 residues. Germline V gene lookup returns CDR1 LNHNV and CDR2 YYDKDF (reference sequence).

The CDR3 loop reads CASSRPEGEKTQYF. In DNA form, the CDR3 reads TGCGCCAGCAGCAGACCCGAGGGGGAAAAGACCCAGTACTTC. The chain employs TRBV5-1 and TRBJ2-5; maybe TRBD1 (6 bases). This CDR3 is built from 14 residues. CDR1 is SGHRS and CDR2 is YFSETQ in the germline V gene. Trimming left V 4 bases short and J 6 bases short, with 16 bases between.

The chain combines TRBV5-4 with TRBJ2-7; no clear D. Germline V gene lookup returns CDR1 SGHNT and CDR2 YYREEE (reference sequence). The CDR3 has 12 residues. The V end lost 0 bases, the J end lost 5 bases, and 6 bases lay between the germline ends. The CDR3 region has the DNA TGTGCCAGCAGCTTGGCCAATGACGAGCAGTACTTC. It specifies CASSLANDEQYF.

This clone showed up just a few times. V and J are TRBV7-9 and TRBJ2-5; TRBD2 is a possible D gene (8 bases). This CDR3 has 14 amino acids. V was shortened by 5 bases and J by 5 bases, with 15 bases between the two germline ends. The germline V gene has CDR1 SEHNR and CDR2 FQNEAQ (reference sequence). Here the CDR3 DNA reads TGTGCCAGCAGCCGGGAGGGGGCCGTCGAGACCCAGTACTTC. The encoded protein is CASSREGAVETQYF.

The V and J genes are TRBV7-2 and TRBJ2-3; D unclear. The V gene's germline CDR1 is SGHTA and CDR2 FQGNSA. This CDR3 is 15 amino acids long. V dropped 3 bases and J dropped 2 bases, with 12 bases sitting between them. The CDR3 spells CASSFLGPYTDTQYF. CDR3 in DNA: TGTGCCAGCAGCTTCCTAGGTCCCTACACAGATACGCAGTATTTT.

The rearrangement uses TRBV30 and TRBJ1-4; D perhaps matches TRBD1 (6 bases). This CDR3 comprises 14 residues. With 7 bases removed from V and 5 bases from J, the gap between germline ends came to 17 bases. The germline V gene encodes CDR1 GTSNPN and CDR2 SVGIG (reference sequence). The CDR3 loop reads CASLQRGGNEKLFF. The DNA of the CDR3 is TGTGCCTCGCTACAGCGAGGGGGAAATGAAAAACTGTTTTTT.

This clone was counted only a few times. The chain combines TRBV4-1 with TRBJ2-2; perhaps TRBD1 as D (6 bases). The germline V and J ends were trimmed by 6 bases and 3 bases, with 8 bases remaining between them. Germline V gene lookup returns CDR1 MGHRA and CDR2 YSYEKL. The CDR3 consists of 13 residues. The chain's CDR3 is CASRQGDTGELFF. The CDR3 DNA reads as TGCGCCAGCAGACAGGGTGACACCGGGGAGCTGTTTTTT.